The TCR beta chain described here comes from a study of blood T cell repertoires in COVID-19. Study-level background: Acute and convalescent COVID-19 samples came from the United States, Italy and Spain. T cells, B-cell-depleted T cells, or PBMCs supplied cDNA or gDNA.

Assay: immunoSEQ multiplex PCR; the TCRdb copy retains only in-frame clones and omits some. Of about 53,000 clones in the sample, 90% were seen once. The CDR3 consists of 11 residues. With 4 bases removed from V and 8 bases from J, the gap between germline ends came to 6 bases. Germline V CDR1 and CDR2: SGHTA, FQGTGA. The source is a human donor in a cohort sampled during active COVID-19. The rearrangement links TRBV7-3 to TRBJ2-1, with unresolved D. The sequenced sample was peripheral blood. Here the CDR3 reads CASSSSDEQFF. CDR3 nucleotides: TGTGCCAGCAGCTCAAGCGATGAGCAGTTCTTC.